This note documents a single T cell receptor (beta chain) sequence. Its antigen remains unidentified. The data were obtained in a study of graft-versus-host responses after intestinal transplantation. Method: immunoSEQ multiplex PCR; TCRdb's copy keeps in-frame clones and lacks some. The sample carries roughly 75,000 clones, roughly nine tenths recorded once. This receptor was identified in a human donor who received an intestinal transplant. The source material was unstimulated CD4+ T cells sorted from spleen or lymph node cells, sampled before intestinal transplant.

The CDR3 coding sequence is TGCGCCAGCAGTGAGTGGCGAGGGACAGGGGGCCAAGAGACCCAGTACTTC. Translated: CASSEWRGTGGQETQYF. The chain recombines TRBV10-2 with TRBJ2-5, with 11 bases matching TRBD1. CDR3 size: 17 residues. The germline gives CDR1 WSHSY, CDR2 SAAADI. V lost 1 base, J lost 1 base, and 5 bases stayed unmatched.